One and the same sample provided the 23 T cell receptor beta chains below, sequenced in a study of T cell changes during pregnancy in multiple sclerosis. Produced via immunoSEQ multiplex PCR; TCRdb's table is partial and in-frame only. The repertoire consists of fewer than 85,000 clones, with around 94% occurring once and the leading ten covering 2.8%. The sample consisted of peripheral blood, taken in the third trimester of pregnancy. These receptors were collected from a female donor in good health, enrolled as a control in a pregnancy study.

CDR3 nucleotide sequence: TGTGCCAGCTCACCACAGGGGCGGGGTAAGAATGAGCAGTTCTTC. Translation gives CASSPQGRGKNEQFF. The gene calls are TRBV18 and TRBJ2-1; D is perhaps TRBD2 (6 bases). Germline V gives CDR1 KGHSH, CDR2 LQKENI. The V gene lost 1 base and the J gene lost 7 bases, with 14 bases spanning the gap. The CDR3 extends over 15 amino acids.

The chain joins TRBV27 to TRBJ2-1; D remains ambiguous. This CDR3 has 15 residues. CDR1 and CDR2 from the germline V gene are MNHEY and SMNVEV (reference sequence). Trimming stripped 5 bases from V and 0 bases from J, with 11 bases between. CDR3 DNA: TGTGCCAGCAGTGCTTTATTGAGCTCCTACAATGAGCAGTTCTTC. Protein product: CASSALLSSYNEQFF.

The J gene is TRBJ2-2, the V gene TRBV19, with TRBD1 as a possible D gene (6 bases). V lost 10 bases to trimming and J lost 1 base, with 13 bases between them. The germline CDR1 and CDR2 sequences are LNHDA and SQIVND (reference sequence). This CDR3 spans 14 amino acids. The CDR3 DNA reads TGTGCCACGAGACAGGTCTTGAACACCGGGGAGCTGTTTTTT. It specifies CATRQVLNTGELFF.

The V and J genes are TRBV27 and TRBJ1-2, with D possibly TRBD1 on 6 matching bases. The CDR3 contains 13 residues. The germline CDR1 and CDR2 sequences are MNHEY and SMNVEV (reference sequence). Trimming removed 4 bases from V and 5 bases from J, with 11 bases in between. CDR3 residues: CASSYRGGYGYTF. The CDR3, as DNA: TGTGCCAGCAGTTATAGGGGGGGGTATGGCTACACCTTC.

This rearrangement joins TRBV2 to TRBJ2-5; a weak D match, TRBD2 (5 bases). The CDR3 contains 13 residues. Trimming stripped 2 bases from V and 5 bases from J, with 9 bases between. Germline CDR1 and CDR2: SNHLY and FYNNEI. CDR3: CASSERLWETQYF. The CDR3 DNA follows: TGTGCCAGCAGTGAACGACTATGGGAGACCCAGTACTTC. The full variable domain, with the rest looked up from reference TRBV2 and TRBJ2-5, is EPEVTQTPSHQVTQMGQEVILRCVPISNHLYFYWYRQILGQKVEFLVSFYNNEISEKSEIFDDQFSVERPDGSNFTLKIRSTKLEDSAMYFCASSERLWETQYFGPGTRLLVL.

The rearrangement links TRBV6-6 to TRBJ2-2; tentative D call: TRBD2 (5 bases). Germline V gene data show CDR1 as MNHNY and CDR2 as SVGAGI (reference sequence). Trimming removed 0 bases at V and 4 bases at J, with 12 bases between. The CDR3 runs to 16 residues. DNA of the CDR3: TGTGCCAGCAGTTACTCGAGCGGATTATCCACCGGGGAGCTGTTTTTT. Protein product: CASSYSSGLSTGELFF.

V is TRBV7-9 and J is TRBJ1-5; D is unclear. Trimming took 4 bases from V and 10 from J, leaving 17 bases between them. This CDR3 is 14 amino acids long. In germline, CDR1 is SEHNR, CDR2 FQNEAQ (reference sequence). This CDR3 reads CASSSPGVGSPQHF. The CDR3, as DNA: TGTGCCAGCAGCTCACCGGGTGTAGGGAGCCCCCAGCATTTT.

The chain couples TRBV5-1 to TRBJ1-6, with D unclear. Germline V lookup: CDR1 SGHRS, CDR2 YFSETQ. This CDR3 contains 14 residues. Trimming removed 0 bases from V and 5 bases from J, with 6 bases in between. In DNA, the CDR3 is TGCGCCAGCAGCTTGGACGCGAATAATTCACCCCTCCACTTT. Translated: CASSLDANNSPLHF.

The chain links TRBV7-2 to TRBJ2-3; the match to TRBD2 covers 8 bases. The V gene end was trimmed by 1 base and the J gene end by 4 bases; junction bases not matched to a gene: 4. Germline assignment: CDR1 SGHTA and CDR2 FQGNSA. The CDR3 has 15 amino acids. CDR3 sequence reads: CASSLVGLAADTQYF. CDR3 nucleotide sequence: TGTGCCAGCAGCTTAGTTGGACTAGCAGCAGATACGCAGTATTTT.

This chain joins TRBV30 and TRBJ2-7, with D perhaps TRBD2 (6 bases). Germline assignment: CDR1 GTSNPN and CDR2 SVGIG (reference sequence). V lost 8 bases to trimming and J lost 5 bases, with 22 bases between them. The CDR3 sequence is 14 residues long. The DNA of the CDR3 is TGTGCCGGTAGGTGGGGGACTCAAGGTCACGAGCAGTACTTC. Translation: CAGRWGTQGHEQYF.

This clone was counted a single time. The rearrangement joins TRBV29-1 to TRBJ2-1; D possibly corresponds to TRBD2 (5 bases). Germline V gene data show CDR1 as SQVTM and CDR2 as ANQGSEA. V was cut by 5 bases and J by 1 base, with 12 bases left in between. The CDR3 spans 14 residues. CDR3 DNA sequence: TGCAGCGTTCGGTCCTCGGGATCCTACAATGAGCAGTTCTTC. It specifies CSVRSSGSYNEQFF.

V usage is TRBV15 and J usage is TRBJ2-7; D gene unclear. The CDR3 contains 12 residues. The germline CDR1 and CDR2 sequences are LNHNV and YYDKDF (reference sequence). V lost 2 bases and J 3 bases, leaving 5 bases between the germline ends. In DNA form, the CDR3 reads TGTGCCACCAGCAGAAAATACTACGAGCAGTACTTC. Amino acid sequence: CATSRKYYEQYF.

The V and J genes are TRBV5-4 and TRBJ2-1; D perhaps matches TRBD2 (5 bases). Germline V gene lookup returns CDR1 SGHNT and CDR2 YYREEE (reference sequence). V was cut by 6 bases and J by 5 bases, with 18 bases left in between. This CDR3 region has 15 residues. The CDR3 DNA follows: TGTGCCAGCACCCAAGCTTACAAGGAGGACAATGAGCAGTTCTTC. Amino acids: CASTQAYKEDNEQFF.

The chain is built from TRBV4-3 and TRBJ2-7, with D possibly matching TRBD1 (5 bases). Germline loops: CDR1 LGHNA, CDR2 YSLEER. The CDR3 contains 15 residues. V lost 0 bases to trimming and J lost 0 bases, with 9 bases between them. The CDR3 region has the DNA TGCGCCAGCAGCCAAGAGGGGCAGAGCTCCTACGAGCAGTACTTC. Translation gives CASSQEGQSSYEQYF.

V and J are TRBV7-9 and TRBJ2-7; D is possibly TRBD1 (6 bases). This CDR3 region has 14 residues. Trimming left V 1 base short and J 1 base short, with 8 bases between. Germline CDR1 reads SEHNR; CDR2 reads FQNEAQ (reference sequence). CDR3 DNA: TGTGCCAGCAGCTTAGAAGGGGGTTCCTACGAGCAGTACTTC. Translating it yields CASSLEGGSYEQYF. Supplemented by reference TRBV7-9 and TRBJ2-7, the full variable domain reads DTGVSQNPRHKITKRGQNVTFRCDPISEHNRLYWYRQTLGQGPEFLTYFQNEAQLEKSRLLSDRFSAERPKGSFSTLEIQRTEQGDSAMYLCASSLEGGSYEQYFGPGTRLTVT.

V usage is TRBV2 and J usage is TRBJ1-4, with D perhaps matching TRBD1 (6 bases). The CDR3 consists of 17 residues. V lost 5 bases, J lost 0 bases, and 16 bases lay in between. Germline loops: CDR1 SNHLY, CDR2 FYNNEI. The CDR3 DNA sequence: TGTGCCAGCAGTAAACAACAGGGCCCCGCAACTAATGAAAAACTGTTTTTT. It is translated as CASSKQQGPATNEKLFF. The complete variable domain, with remaining parts taken from reference TRBV2 and TRBJ1-4, reads EPEVTQTPSHQVTQMGQEVILRCVPISNHLYFYWYRQILGQKVEFLVSFYNNEISEKSEIFDDQFSVERPDGSNFTLKIRSTKLEDSAMYFCASSKQQGPATNEKLFFGSGTQLSVL.

The chain couples TRBV6-1 to TRBJ2-5; 8 bases match TRBD2. V was clipped by 4 bases and J by 5 bases; unmatched bases: 9. The CDR3 has 15 residues. Germline-derived CDR1 and CDR2 are MNHNS and SASEGT. The CDR3 DNA sequence: TGTGCCAGCAGTGTAGGAGCGGGAGAGTTTGAGACCCAGTACTTC. Its translation is CASSVGAGEFETQYF.

The CDR3 here is CASSQGAGRSSGNTIYF. The CDR3 DNA reads as TGCGCCAGCAGCCAAGGGGCGGGACGGAGCTCTGGAAACACCATATATTTT. The V gene is TRBV4-1, the J gene TRBJ1-3, with D possibly being TRBD1 (5 bases). The CDR3 contains 17 residues. With 1 base removed from V and 0 bases from J, the gap between germline ends came to 13 bases. From germline, CDR1 is MGHRA and CDR2 YSYEKL.

The CDR3, as DNA: TGTGCCAGCAGTTCCCGTGACACCCTCCAAGAGACCCAGTACTTC. It specifies CASSSRDTLQETQYF. This chain links TRBV11-1 with TRBJ2-5, with D uncertain. The CDR3 runs 15 residues. Germline V CDR1 and CDR2: SGHAT, FQDESV (reference sequence). V was clipped by 6 bases and J by 1 base, with 15 bases between them.

The chain recombines TRBV10-2 with TRBJ2-3, with unresolved D. V shed 8 bases and J shed 5 bases, with 8 bases lying between them. The CDR3 runs to 11 residues. Germline V gene lookup returns CDR1 WSHSY and CDR2 SAAADI. CDR3 sequence: CASGSLDTQYF. The CDR3 region has the DNA TGCGCCAGCGGCTCTTTAGATACGCAGTATTTT.

The CDR3 is CASSPLNGNSYEQYF. The CDR3 DNA follows: TGTGCCAGCAGTCCCCTGAACGGGAACTCCTACGAGCAGTACTTC. V usage is TRBV27 and J usage is TRBJ2-7; the D gene is possibly TRBD2 (5 bases). The ends were cut back, 5 bases at V and 0 bases at J, with 14 bases in the middle. The CDR3 has 15 amino acids. CDR1 MNHEY and CDR2 SMNVEV come from the germline V gene (reference sequence).

This chain uses TRBV19 with TRBJ2-1, with a weak D call TRBD1 (6 bases). Trimming removed 6 bases at V and 6 bases at J, with 12 bases between. CDR1 LNHDA and CDR2 SQIVND come from the germline V gene (reference sequence). This CDR3 comprises 13 residues. CDR3: CASRGGSSNEQFF. The DNA of the CDR3 is TGTGCCAGTAGAGGGGGTAGCTCCAATGAGCAGTTCTTC. Combining the CDR3 with reference TRBV19 and TRBJ2-1 gives the whole variable domain DGGITQSPKYLFRKEGQNVTLSCEQNLNHDAMYWYRQDPGQGLRLIYYSQIVNDFQKGDIAEGYSVSREKKESFPLTVTSAQKNPTAFYLCASRGGSSNEQFFGPGTRLTVL.

The rearrangement links TRBV28 to TRBJ2-5, with 7 bases that match TRBD1. Germline V CDR1 and CDR2: MDHEN, SYDVKM. The CDR3 contains 13 residues. Trimming at V came to 6 bases and at J to 7 bases, leaving 8 bases not matched to a gene. DNA of the CDR3: TGTGCCAGCAGCAGACAGGGAATCGGGACCCAGTACTTC. Translating it yields CASSRQGIGTQYF.